This T cell receptor beta chain was documented in a study of cytomegalovirus exposure and HLA in healthy donors. The PCR made use of 60 Vbeta and 13 Jbeta primers. Using immunoSEQ multiplex PCR, the repertoire was profiled, and TCRdb retains in-frame clones only, with some absent. The sample data list some 200,000 clones. The CDR3 runs to 15 residues. Deletions cut 0 bases from V and 0 bases from J, with 9 bases between. Germline V gene sequence: CDR1 MNHEY, CDR2 SVGAGI. The receptor was isolated from a boy aged 5-17 years in good health and CMV-seronegative. The chain couples TRBV6-5 to TRBJ2-7; no clear D gene. The source material was PBMCs. CDR3 region: CASSYSSPGSYEQYF. CDR3 coding DNA: TGTGCCAGCAGTTACTCGAGTCCAGGCTCCTACGAGCAGTACTTC.